These 2 T cell receptor beta chains were all obtained from the same sample, sequenced in a study of OX40 agonist ivuxolimab in advanced cancers. Profiling relied on immunoSEQ multiplex PCR, and the TCRdb table lists in-frame clones only, not all of them. The sample shows over 65,000 clones, roughly 90% of them seen only once. Here the sequenced sample was CD4+ or CD8+ T cells sorted from blood, taken in a trial of the OX40 agonist ivuxolimab. These receptors were collected from an adult with an advanced solid tumor such as melanoma, head and neck, liver or kidney cancer.

CDR3 DNA: TGCGCCAGCAGCCAAGGGCCCGGGGGGTTTGATTACGAGCAGTACTTC. Its protein is CASSQGPGGFDYEQYF. The J gene is TRBJ2-7, the V gene TRBV4-1; 7 bases fit TRBD2. The CDR3 contains 16 residues. In germline, CDR1 is MGHRA, CDR2 YSYEKL. J was trimmed by 4 bases and V by 1 base; bases with no gene match: 10.

The rearrangement uses TRBV25-1 and TRBJ2-1, with D perhaps TRBD2 (6 bases). V lost 2 bases and J lost 1, with 9 bases in between. The germline V gene encodes CDR1 MGHDK and CDR2 SYGVNS. This CDR3 spans 15 amino acids. CDR3 loop: CASSERLGSYNEQFF. The CDR3 region has the DNA TGTGCCAGCAGTGAAAGACTAGGGTCCTACAATGAGCAGTTCTTC. Variable domain in full (rest from reference TRBV25-1 and TRBJ2-1): EADIYQTPRYLVIGTGKKITLECSQTMGHDKMYWYQQDPGMELHLIHYSYGVNSTEKGDLSSESTVSRIRTEHFPLTLESARPSHTSQYLCASSERLGSYNEQFFGPGTRLTVL.